Presented here are 31 T cell receptor beta chains from one specimen sequenced in a study of shared clonotypes between healthy human individuals. CD45RO-negative, CCR7-positively selected cells formed the naive CD8 fraction, excluding terminally differentiated effector memory CD45RA+ cells. Repertoires were generated with immunoSEQ multiplex PCR, while TCRdb's copy carries only in-frame clones and drops some. The sample records millions of clones, about 92% being singletons. The sequencing input was naive CD8+ T cells from PBMCs. These TCRs come from a man aged 18 to 30 in good health. Some clones in this sample may be carry-over from other donors' samples.

J is TRBJ2-4 and V is TRBV9; no definite D call. Trimming took off 2 bases at V and 0 bases at J, with 12 bases between the two ends. CDR3 length: 16 residues. CDR1 and CDR2 from the germline V gene are SGDLS and YYNGEE. DNA for the CDR3: TGTGCCAGCAGCGTCAGCCATACGCTAGCCAAAAACATTCAGTACTTC. This gives the protein CASSVSHTLAKNIQYF.

This chain uses TRBV5-8 with TRBJ1-5, with 10 bases matching TRBD1. The CDR3 totals 15 residues. V was clipped by 3 bases and J by 8 bases; unmatched bases: 8. From germline, CDR1 is SGHTS and CDR2 YDEGEE. CDR3 DNA: TGTGCCAGCAGCTCGGGACAGGGGTTTTGGGAGCCCCAGCATTTT. This translates into CASSSGQGFWEPQHF.

This chain connects TRBV10-3 to TRBJ2-7; weak D call: TRBD1 (6 bases). The CDR3 totals 16 residues. The germline CDR1 and CDR2 sequences are ENHRY and SYGVKD. Trimming took off 10 bases at V and 0 bases at J, with 22 bases between the two ends. In nucleotides, the CDR3 is TGTGCCACCAAATTAAAAGCCCAGGGGAGCTCCTACGAGCAGTACTTC. This sequence encodes CATKLKAQGSSYEQYF.

The chain uses TRBV2 and TRBJ1-1; no clear D. Deletions cut 3 bases from V and 0 bases from J, with 8 bases between. The germline gives CDR1 SNHLY, CDR2 FYNNEI. The CDR3 loop spans 14 amino acids. The CDR3 nucleotides are TGTGCCAGCAGTGAGGGTGGGATGAACACTGAAGCTTTCTTT. Amino acid sequence: CASSEGGMNTEAFF. The whole variable domain, filled in from reference TRBV2 and TRBJ1-1, reads EPEVTQTPSHQVTQMGQEVILRCVPISNHLYFYWYRQILGQKVEFLVSFYNNEISEKSEIFDDQFSVERPDGSNFTLKIRSTKLEDSAMYFCASSEGGMNTEAFFGQGTRLTVV.

The chain joins TRBV15 to TRBJ2-7; D is tentatively TRBD1 or TRBD2 (5 bases each). V was shortened by 0 bases and J by 3 bases, with 27 bases between the two germline ends. This CDR3 has 20 amino acids. Per the germline V gene, CDR1 is LNHNV and CDR2 is YYDKDF (reference sequence). The CDR3 DNA reads TGTGCCACCAGCAGAGAGCATGCGCCGGGGCCAGACAACAACCTCTACGAGCAGTACTTC. Translated: CATSREHAPGPDNNLYEQYF.

V is TRBV9 and J is TRBJ2-5; D gene unclear. CDR1 is SGDLS and CDR2 is YYNGEE in the germline V gene. The CDR3 loop spans 15 amino acids. Trimming removed 0 bases at V and 5 bases at J, with 14 bases between. As DNA, the CDR3 is TGTGCCAGCAGCGTAGGGAACTGGGGTGAGGAGACCCAGTACTTC. It yields the protein CASSVGNWGEETQYF.

This rearrangement joins TRBV20-1 to TRBJ2-7; D call uncertain. Germline CDR1 is DFQATT and CDR2 is SNEGSKA (reference sequence). V gave up 5 bases and J gave up 6 bases, with 11 bases separating them. This CDR3 comprises 11 residues. The CDR3 DNA sequence: TGCAGTGCTCCACCTACGCCCGAGCAGTACTTC. Translating gives CSAPPTPEQYF.

The sample holds a few counts of this clone. This sequence joins TRBV2 and TRBJ2-5; 11 nucleotides align to TRBD1. CDR1 SNHLY and CDR2 FYNNEI come from the germline V gene. The CDR3 is 15 amino acids. The V segment lost 6 bases and the J segment 3 bases; nucleotides outside the gene matches: 6. This CDR3 is CASRAGQGAKETQYF. The CDR3, as DNA: TGTGCCAGCAGAGCCGGACAGGGGGCGAAAGAGACCCAGTACTTC.

The genes are TRBV9 and TRBJ1-5; 9 nucleotides line up with TRBD1. This CDR3 region has 18 residues. With V trimmed by 4 bases and J by 0 bases, 11 bases remained unmatched. Germline CDR1 reads SGDLS; CDR2 reads YYNGEE. The DNA of the CDR3 is TGTGCCAGCAGCCCCACGGGACAGGGCCCTTATAGCAATCAGCCCCAGCATTTT. Its translation: CASSPTGQGPYSNQPQHF.

The chain is built from TRBV7-9 and TRBJ2-7, with D possibly TRBD1 on 5 matching bases. CDR1 is SEHNR and CDR2 is FQNEAQ in the germline V gene (reference sequence). Deletions cut 2 bases from V and 4 bases from J, with 9 bases between. CDR3 length: 13 amino acids. The CDR3 nucleotides are TGTGCCAGCAGCTTATCACGACAGTACGAGCAGTACTTC. Residues: CASSLSRQYEQYF.

The genes are TRBV7-8 and TRBJ1-2; D may be TRBD1 (6 bases). Germline values: CDR1 SGHVS, CDR2 FQNEAQ. V lost 4 bases and J 2 bases, leaving 14 bases between the germline ends. The CDR3 has 15 residues. The CDR3 nucleotides are TGTGCCAGCAGCTCAGAGCGGGGGGCCAACTATGGCTACACCTTC. Encoded protein: CASSSERGANYGYTF. Filled out from reference TRBV7-8 and TRBJ1-2, the complete variable domain reads GAGVSQSPRYKVAKRGQDVALRCDPISGHVSLFWYQQALGQGPEFLTYFQNEAQLDKSGLPSDRFFAERPEGSVSTLKIQRTQQEDSAVYLCASSSERGANYGYTFGSGTRLTVV.

This clone was picked up one time. The J gene is TRBJ1-2, the V gene TRBV25-1; a weak D match, TRBD1 (6 bases). Germline CDR1 is MGHDK and CDR2 is SYGVNS. The CDR3 contains 13 residues. Trimming removed 6 bases from V and 6 bases from J, with 14 bases in between. Written as DNA, the CDR3 is TGTGCCAGCAGGGAGTGGGGGGCGGATGGCTACACCTTC. It is translated as CASREWGADGYTF.

V usage is TRBV7-3 and J usage is TRBJ1-1; maybe TRBD1 (5 bases). From germline, CDR1 is SGHTA and CDR2 FQGTGA. Trimming left V 3 bases short and J 1 base short, with 15 bases between. The CDR3 is made up of 16 amino acids. The chain's CDR3 is CASSFFGGRGNTEAFF. CDR3 in DNA: TGTGCCAGCAGCTTCTTTGGGGGAAGAGGGAACACTGAAGCTTTCTTT.

This chain uses TRBV6-5 with TRBJ1-2; D is undetermined. Germline loops: CDR1 MNHEY, CDR2 SVGAGI. The CDR3 length is 15 residues. V lost 2 bases to trimming and J lost 6 bases, with 16 bases between them. CDR3 nucleotides: TGTGCCAGCAGTTACATCGAGGGCGGTGTCGATGGCTACACCTTC. Encoded protein: CASSYIEGGVDGYTF.

The chain joins TRBV11-2 to TRBJ2-1; 11 bases match TRBD2. V was clipped by 6 bases and J by 7 bases; unmatched bases: 17. This CDR3 comprises 18 residues. In germline, CDR1 is SGHAT, CDR2 FQNNGV. The CDR3 nucleotides are TGTGCCAGCAGAGCCGGGGGGCTGACTAGCGGGATCGGGAATGAGCAGTTCTTC. Amino acids: CASRAGGLTSGIGNEQFF.

J is TRBJ2-7 and V is TRBV6-4, with D tentatively TRBD1 (6 bases). Trimming removed 3 bases from V and 3 bases from J, with 12 bases in between. The CDR3 has 14 amino acids. Germline values: CDR1 MRHNA, CDR2 SNTAGT. Here the CDR3 DNA reads TGTGCCAGCAGTGAACAAGGCAGGGGCTACGAGCAGTACTTC. Translation gives CASSEQGRGYEQYF.

This chain links TRBV27 with TRBJ2-3, with 7 nucleotides matching TRBD2. The trim removed 1 base at V and 6 bases at J, leaving 7 bases unmatched. The V gene's germline CDR1 is MNHEY and CDR2 SMNVEV (reference sequence). The CDR3 has 15 amino acids. CDR3 loop: CASSLFGGSGDTQYF. CDR3 in DNA: TGTGCCAGCAGTTTATTCGGGGGGTCGGGGGATACGCAGTATTTT.

This chain joins TRBV19 and TRBJ2-1; 9 positions agree with TRBD2. V was pared by 6 bases and J by 4 bases, with 4 bases of the junction left unmatched. The CDR3 sequence is 14 residues long. The germline gives CDR1 LNHDA, CDR2 SQIVND (reference sequence). CDR3 amino acids: CASRTREGYNEQFF. The CDR3 nucleotides are TGTGCCAGTAGGACGCGGGAGGGGTACAATGAGCAGTTCTTC.

Of note for this clone: Other DNA sequences of this sample code for an identical CDR3. J is TRBJ2-1 and V is TRBV29-1; TRBD2 matches at 11 bases. Germline trimming cut 7 bases from V and 2 bases from J; bases unmatched to any gene: 4. Germline CDR1 reads SQVTM; CDR2 reads ANQGSEA. The CDR3 extends over 14 amino acids. The CDR3 here is CSALAGGPYNEQFF. The CDR3 coding sequence is TGCAGCGCCTTAGCGGGAGGGCCCTACAATGAGCAGTTCTTC.

The gene calls are TRBV6-6 and TRBJ2-7; D is unresolved. The CDR3 is 12 amino acids. V lost 5 bases to trimming and J lost 2 bases, with 7 bases between them. CDR1 is MNHNY and CDR2 is SVGAGI in the germline V gene (reference sequence). The CDR3 sequence: CASSTIPYEQYF. CDR3 coding DNA: TGTGCCAGCAGTACCATCCCCTACGAGCAGTACTTC.

J is TRBJ2-7 and V is TRBV5-1; D is possibly TRBD2 (5 bases). Trimming removed 3 bases from V and 6 bases from J, with 13 bases in between. The CDR3 is made up of 13 amino acids. Germline V gene lookup returns CDR1 SGHRS and CDR2 YFSETQ. The DNA for the CDR3 is TGCGCCAGCAGCTCGCGGACTTCCCCCGAGCAGTACTTC. This gives the protein CASSSRTSPEQYF.

This rearrangement joins TRBV21-1 to TRBJ1-5; the table's D call, TRBD1, was not checked against the DNA. TRBV21-1 is labeled a pseudogene. This CDR3 has 15 residues. CDR3 sequence: CASSKGDRGSQPQHF. DNA of the CDR3: TGTGCCAGCAGCAAAGGCGATAGGGGCAGTCAGCCCCAGCATTTT.

This clone was recorded only once. The chain is built from TRBV27 and TRBJ1-1; D possibly corresponds to TRBD1 (5 bases). The CDR3 sequence is 15 residues long. CDR1 and CDR2 from the germline V gene are MNHEY and SMNVEV (reference sequence). Deletions cut 3 bases from V and 8 bases from J, with 19 bases between. CDR3 amino acids: CASSLTELARSEAFF. The CDR3 region has the DNA TGTGCCAGCAGTTTGACAGAACTCGCTCGATCAGAAGCTTTCTTT.

This clone occurred once. Other DNA sequences in the sample encode the same CDR3. This chain joins TRBV6-1 and TRBJ2-7; the D gene is possibly TRBD1 (6 bases). Germline CDR1 MNHNS, CDR2 SASEGT. The CDR3 sequence is 13 residues long. Deletions cut 5 bases from V and 2 bases from J, with 10 bases between. In nucleotides, the CDR3 is TGTGCCAGCAGTTTGACAGGCGCCTACGAGCAGTACTTC. Its protein product is CASSLTGAYEQYF.

V and J are TRBV6-5 and TRBJ1-3; a possible D gene is TRBD1 (5 bases). The germline V gene encodes CDR1 MNHEY and CDR2 SVGAGI. This CDR3 contains 14 residues. Trimming cost V 7 bases and J 2 bases, with 12 bases left between them. Here the CDR3 reads CASTGTVPGNTIYF. In nucleotides, the CDR3 is TGTGCCAGCACAGGGACGGTGCCTGGAAACACCATATATTTT.

V is TRBV28 and J is TRBJ2-1; possibly TRBD1 for D (6 bases). The germline V gene has CDR1 MDHEN and CDR2 SYDVKM. Trimming left V 4 bases short and J 0 bases short, with 10 bases between. The CDR3 runs to 15 residues. CDR3 DNA sequence: TGTGCCAGCAGTTCCCGGGACATCTCCTACAATGAGCAGTTCTTC. The encoded protein is CASSSRDISYNEQFF.

The rearrangement links TRBV28 to TRBJ1-2; D unclear. CDR3 length: 13 residues. Germline V lookup: CDR1 MDHEN, CDR2 SYDVKM. Trimming removed 8 bases from V and 4 bases from J, with 14 bases in between. This chain's CDR3 is CASGFGEAYGYTF. DNA of the CDR3: TGTGCCAGCGGATTCGGAGAGGCCTATGGCTACACCTTC.

This chain joins TRBV15 and TRBJ1-2; 9 nucleotides agree with TRBD1. CDR1 is LNHNV and CDR2 is YYDKDF in the germline V gene (reference sequence). J lost 6 bases, V lost 8 bases, and 7 bases had no gene match. The CDR3 is made up of 13 amino acids. This CDR3 reads CATYLQGADGYTF. The DNA of the CDR3 is TGTGCCACCTACCTACAGGGGGCGGATGGCTACACCTTC.

The chain has TRBV28 and TRBJ2-7, with D unresolved. The CDR3 is 18 amino acids. Germline V CDR1 and CDR2: MDHEN, SYDVKM. V dropped 3 bases and J dropped 0 bases, with 21 bases sitting between them. CDR3 residues: CASSLPAQLDQSSYEQYF. CDR3 coding DNA: TGTGCCAGCAGTTTGCCGGCTCAGCTAGACCAAAGCTCCTACGAGCAGTACTTC.

A note on this clone: Other DNA sequences in this sample translate to the same CDR3. V gene TRBV7-6 combines with J gene TRBJ2-3; 12 bases match TRBD2. Germline CDR1 and CDR2: SGHVS and FNYEAQ. This CDR3 has 16 amino acids. J was trimmed by 3 bases and V by 5 bases; bases with no gene match: 6. CDR3 amino acids: CASSPLAGGRTDTQYF. The CDR3 region has the DNA TGTGCCAGCAGCCCGCTAGCGGGAGGGAGGACAGATACGCAGTATTTT.

Turning to this clone: Other DNA sequences in this specimen translate into the identical CDR3. This sequence joins TRBV5-6 and TRBJ1-2, with TRBD1 matching over 7 bases. The CDR3 totals 14 residues. V lost 2 bases and J lost 4; bases outside the gene matches: 5. The V gene's germline CDR1 is SGHDT and CDR2 YYEEEE. The CDR3 sequence is CASSLVQGGYGYTF. CDR3 in DNA: TGTGCCAGCAGCTTAGTCCAGGGGGGCTATGGCTACACCTTC.